This T cell receptor beta chain was documented in a study of human T cells and chemical hapten exposure. Overall study context: For sensitization, 2% DPC was applied to an approximately 2 cm by approximately 2 cm patch of upper inner arm skin. Diphenylcyclopropenone was administered weekly to the scalp of patients throughout the approximately 24-week study.

CDR1 and CDR2 (germline): SGDLS, YYNGEE. Trimming took 5 bases from V and 0 from J; bases not matched to a gene: 8. CDR3 length equals 15 residues. TCRdb analysed the RACE reads with MiXCR anew, one entry per CDR3 protein. The sample contains tens of thousands of distinct CDR3 sequences, 32% of which appear only once. Time point defined: patch test 1, 2 weeks after DPC sensitization. Indicated treatment: therapeutic diphenylcyclopropenone sensitization with weekly scalp DPC. The TCR was taken from a man aged 35 to 55 with alopecia areata. Some clones in this sample may be carry-over from other donors' samples. Sequenced material: whole blood, taken in connection with sensitization to the hapten diphenylcyclopropenone (DPC). The J gene is TRBJ2-7, the V gene TRBV9; 7 positions match TRBD2. CDR3 region: CASSSERDDSYEQYF. In DNA form, the CDR3 reads TGTGCCAGCAGTTCCGAGCGGGATGACTCCTACGAGCAGTACTTC.